The source of this TCR beta chain is a study of T cell clonality in common variable immunodeficiency. Overall study findings and caveats: In common variable immunodeficiency, TCR beta chains reportedly carried fewer deletions and N-nucleotide insertions. TCRbeta clonality was increased in CVID versus healthy controls. Authors noted CVID clonality's cause needs subpopulation repertoire sequencing.

For at least one year, all CVID subjects received replacement immunoglobulin. The repertoire was sequenced with immunoSEQ multiplex PCR; TCRdb's copy has only in-frame clones and lacks some. This sample carries approximately 8,300 clones, none of them present only once. The sample holds many counts of this clone. Its antigen is not identified. The read gets to within 3 residues of the CDR3 end, and the germline J gene fills in the rest. This CDR3 region has 17 residues. Germline trimming cut 5 bases from V and 0 bases from J; bases unmatched to any gene: 6. Looked up from germline, CDR1 is LNHDA and CDR2 is SQIVND (reference sequence).

What was sequenced was peripheral blood mononuclear cells. The clonotype comes from a human donor with common variable immunodeficiency. V usage is TRBV19 and J usage is TRBJ1-6, with 8 nucleotides matching TRBD1. The CDR3 bases that were read are TGTGCCAGTAGTTCCCGGACAGGGAGCTCCTATAATTCACCC. It yields the protein CASSSRTGSSYNSP. The entire CDR3 reads CASSSRTGSSYNSPLHF.